These T cell receptor beta chains were read from a single sample in a study of early T cells in non-severe SARS-CoV-2 infection. From the 5' RACE reads, TCRdb called clonotypes with MiXCR, one entry per CDR3 protein. The profile shows about 32,000 distinct CDR3 sequences, roughly 4.5% of them singletons. Sequenced input: whole blood. The receptor source for this set is an adult who was a healthcare worker with PCR-confirmed SARS-CoV-2 infection or an uninfected control (not recorded which). The CDR3 runs from the conserved cysteine through the conserved F or W. The D gene is left open where the match is weak. Size tells how often a clone was seen (once, few, many) or the class of an expanded clone, and some rows leave it out.

>many|TRBD1|TRBJ2-6|TRBV4-3
TGCGCCAGCAGCTCCGGGACAGGGACCGGGGCCAACGTCCTGACTTTC
CASSSGTGTGANVLTF
>.|TRBD2|TRBJ2-4|TRBV5-4
TGTGCCAGCAGCTCCGAGCGGGGCGATCAAAACATTCAGTACTTC
CASSSERGDQNIQYF
>few|.|TRBJ1-1|TRBV11-2
TGTGCCAGCAGCTTAGATTGGAACACTGAAGCTTTCTTT
CASSLDWNTEAFF
>many|.|TRBJ1-2|TRBV29-1
TGCAGCGCCCGAGCGTCCCCGCCACTTTCTGGCTACACCTTC
CSARASPPLSGYTF
>.|TRBD1|TRBJ1-2|TRBV9
TGTGCCAGCAGCGCCACAGGGGGCAAAGGTGGCTACACCTTC
CASSATGGKGGYTF
>many|.|TRBJ2-1|TRBV14
TGTGCCAGCAGCCATTCCGACGTGTGGTATGAGCAGTTCTTC
CASSHSDVWYEQFF
>many|TRBD2|TRBJ2-1|TRBV5-1
TGCGCCAGCAGCTTTTCCGGGACTAGCGGGATTAATGAGCAGTTCTTC
CASSFSGTSGINEQFF
>many|.|TRBJ2-7|TRBV6-6
TGTGCCAGCAGTTACTCGATAGTCGCTCACACCTCCTACGAGCAGTACTTC
CASSYSIVAHTSYEQYF
>many|TRBD2|TRBJ2-1|TRBV20-1
TGCAGTGCTAGAGACAGCGGGGGGGCTTTAAGTGAGCAGTTCTTC
CSARDSGGALSEQFF
>many|TRBD2|TRBJ2-1|TRBV7-9
TGTGCCAGCAGCCCCACTAGCGGGGGGGCGCGATACAATGAGCAGTTCTTC
CASSPTSGGARYNEQFF
>few|.|TRBJ2-4|TRBV10-1
TGCGCCAGCAGTGAGTCTTCCGAGGGCAAAAACATTCAGTACTTC
CASSESSEGKNIQYF
>few|TRBD2|TRBJ2-5|TRBV11-3
TGTGCCAGCAGCCCACAAGCGGGAGGTCGAGAGACCCAGTACTTC
CASSPQAGGRETQYF
>many|.|TRBJ1-3|TRBV6-5
TGTGCCAGCAGTTTGACAGAAGGAAACACCATATATTTT
CASSLTEGNTIYF
>few|TRBD1|TRBJ2-7|TRBV5-1
TGCGCCAGCAGCTTGGGACCGGGACAGGAGAGCTCCGGGCAGTACTTC
CASSLGPGQESSGQYF
>many|.|TRBJ1-1|TRBV9
TGTGCCAGCAGCGTAGACTCAGGCCCCGGGGACACTGAAGCTTTCTTT
CASSVDSGPGDTEAFF
>many|.|TRBJ2-3|TRBV7-9
TGTGCCAGCAGCCGGAAACTGGACGATTCAAGCACAGATACGCAGTATTTT
CASSRKLDDSSTDTQYF
>few|TRBD1|TRBJ2-7|TRBV13
TGTGCCAGCAGCTCCCGGGACAGGGAAATCTACGAGCAGTACTTC
CASSSRDREIYEQYF
>many|TRBD2|TRBJ2-1|TRBV9
TGTGCCAGCAGCGTAGGGGCTTCCGGGACTAGCGATCACAATGAGCAGTTCTTC
CASSVGASGTSDHNEQFF
>many|.|TRBJ2-1|TRBV5-1
TGCGCCAGCAGCTTGGCCGGACACGGCAATGAGCAGTTCTTC
CASSLAGHGNEQFF
>many|.|TRBJ2-7|TRBV11-2
TGTGCCAGCAGCTCCGACCGCTTCGAGCAGTACTTC
CASSSDRFEQYF
>many|.|TRBJ2-3|TRBV13
TGTGCCAGCAGCACCCGGCCTAGCACAGATACGCAGTATTTT
CASSTRPSTDTQYF
>.|TRBD2|TRBJ2-5|TRBV5-1
TGCGCCAGCAGCTTGGTAGGGGAGGGCCAAGAGACCCAGTACTTC
CASSLVGEGQETQYF
>many|.|TRBJ2-3|TRBV11-3
TGTGCCAGCAGCTTAAAAGCGAGAGGGGATACGCAGTATTTT
CASSLKARGDTQYF
>many|.|TRBJ1-3|TRBV18
TGTGCCAGCTCACCACAGGGGAGAGGAAACACCATATATTTT
CASSPQGRGNTIYF
>many|TRBD2|TRBJ2-2|TRBV2
TGTGCCAGCAGTGTCCGCGCGGGGGATACCGGGGAGCTGTTTTTT
CASSVRAGDTGELFF
>many|TRBD1|TRBJ2-1|TRBV20-1
TGCAGTGCTAAAACTACAGGGGGAGGCAATGAGCAGTTCTTC
CSAKTTGGGNEQFF
>.|.|TRBJ1-4|TRBV6-2/TRBV6-3
TGTGCCAGCAGTGAACAGGGTTTGGGGAAACTGTTTTTT
CASSEQGLGKLFF
>many|.|TRBJ2-3|TRBV3-1
TGTGCCAGCACCCCGACCAGGGGCTCAGATACGCAGTATTTT
CASTPTRGSDTQYF
>few|TRBD2|TRBJ2-4|TRBV24-1
TGTGCCACCAGTGATCCAGCGGGAGGGCTAAGGTTC
CATSDPAGGLRF
>many|TRBD1|TRBJ2-5|TRBV5-1
TGCGCCAGCAGCCGCACAGGGGAGGAGACCCAGTACTTC
CASSRTGEETQYF
>many|.|TRBJ1-6|TRBV6-6
TGTGCCAGCAGTTACTCGGGGCCATATAATTCACCCCTCCACTTT
CASSYSGPYNSPLHF
>many|TRBD2|TRBJ2-2|TRBV11-3
TGTGCCAGCAGCTTAGGAATAGCGGGAGGAAGTACCGGGGAGCTGTTTTTT
CASSLGIAGGSTGELFF
>many|.|TRBJ1-1|TRBV5-6
TGTGCCAGCAGGGCCTCGCAAGACAGTGAAGCTTTCTTT
CASRASQDSEAFF
>many|.|TRBJ2-4|TRBV12-3/TRBV12-4
TGTGCCAGCAGTTCTGGCGGGTTCGCGGGGCGGTTC
CASSSGGFAGRF
>few|.|TRBJ2-1|TRBV19
TGTGCCAGTAGTATAGCCTCCAACAATGAGCAGTTCTTC
CASSIASNNEQFF
>many|TRBD2|TRBJ2-2|TRBV29-1
TGCAGCGCCCGGAATAGCGGGAACGCCGGGGAGCTGTTTTTT
CSARNSGNAGELFF
>many|TRBD1|TRBJ2-7|TRBV11-2
TGTGCCAGCAGCTTTTCGACAGGGGCCCAATACGAGCAGTACTTC
CASSFSTGAQYEQYF
>.|TRBD1|TRBJ1-1|TRBV7-9
TGTGCCAGCAGCTTAGCCGACAGGGGCACTGAAGCTTTCTTT
CASSLADRGTEAFF
>few|.|TRBJ2-7|TRBV7-3
TGTGCCAGCAGGCGTAGAGGCCCCTCCCGGGAGCAGTACTTC
CASRRRGPSREQYF
>many|TRBD1|TRBJ2-2|TRBV6-6
TGTGCCAGCAGTTCCCGGACAGGGAACACCGGGGAGCTGTTTTTT
CASSSRTGNTGELFF
>many|TRBD1|TRBJ2-3|TRBV11-2
TGTGCCAGCAGGGACGGGACAGCACGCACAGATACGCAGTATTTT
CASRDGTARTDTQYF
>many|.|TRBJ2-1|TRBV7-2
TGTGCCAGCAGCTTCTACAATGAGCAGTTCTTC
CASSFYNEQFF
>many|.|TRBJ1-2|TRBV19
.
CASTPSGRGNYGYTF
>many|.|TRBJ2-7|TRBV18
TGTGCCAGCTCACCAGGGGCCTCCTACGAGCAGTACTTC
CASSPGASYEQYF